The 21 T cell receptor beta chains reported below all come from one sample, sequenced in a study of blood T cells in healthy people across ages. Through a sample-barcoded 5' primer and a J-beta primer mix, a second PCR was run for roughly 6 to 12 cycles. One entry per CDR3 protein results from TCRdb running MiXCR on the 5' RACE reads. In the table there are 550,000 to 800,000 distinct CDR3 sequences, 20% to 25% of which are singletons. The sample consisted of blood. The receptors come from a man between 65 and 79 years old in good health.

This clonotype occurred a few times. V is TRBV2 and J is TRBJ2-6; D uncertain. The CDR3 is 14 amino acids. Trimming shortened V by 3 bases and J by 0 bases, and 3 bases separated the two germline ends. The germline V gene has CDR1 SNHLY and CDR2 FYNNEI. CDR3 amino acids: CASSDRSGANVLTF. The CDR3 coding sequence is TGTGCCAGCAGTGACCGCTCTGGGGCCAACGTCCTGACTTTC.

This clonotype turned up a few times. The chain joins TRBV12-3 or TRBV12-4 to TRBJ1-5; no clear D gene. The V end was cut by 5 bases, the J end by 7 bases, with 12 bases between. The CDR3 runs 13 residues. For the CDR3, the DNA is TGTGCCAGCAGTCAACTTTGGGAACAGCCCCAGCATTTT. Protein product: CASSQLWEQPQHF.

This rearrangement joins TRBV24-1 to TRBJ2-5; 7 nucleotides align to TRBD1. J was trimmed by 5 bases and V by 3 bases; bases with no gene match: 11. CDR3 length: 16 residues. Germline CDR1 KGHDR, CDR2 SFDVKD. The CDR3 sequence: CATSDPTTGKAETQYF. Written as DNA, the CDR3 is TGTGCCACCAGTGATCCAACGACAGGGAAAGCGGAGACCCAGTACTTC.

A note on this clonotype: This likely comes from a read error, as the CDR3 has no conserved phenylalanine or tryptophan at its end. The chain recombines TRBV7-9 with TRBJ1-4; D perhaps matches TRBD1 (5 bases). The V gene's germline CDR1 is SEHNR and CDR2 FQNEAQ (reference sequence). CDR3 length: 19 amino acids. Trimming cost V 5 bases and J 8 bases, with 30 bases left between them. In DNA form, the CDR3 reads TGTGCCAGCAGCGCTTGGGGGAGAACCCGTAAAACTACGGAGGAAAAACTGTTTATT. Translation: CASSAWGRTRKTTEEKLFI.

The genes are TRBV2 and TRBJ1-5; TRBD1 agrees at 8 bases. Per the germline V gene, CDR1 is SNHLY and CDR2 is FYNNEI. The CDR3 has 14 amino acids. The V gene end was trimmed by 7 bases and the J gene end by 4 bases; junction bases not matched to a gene: 6. The CDR3 region has the DNA TGTGCCAGCACCAAGGACAGGGAGAATCAGCCCCAGCATTTT. Residues: CASTKDRENQPQHF.

This clonotype was detected a few times. The V and J genes are TRBV29-1 and TRBJ2-3, with 8 bases identical to TRBD1. V lost 1 base, J lost 6 bases, and 9 bases stayed unmatched. The CDR3 is made up of 15 amino acids. The germline CDR1 and CDR2 sequences are SQVTM and ANQGSEA. The CDR3 DNA follows: TGCAGCGTTGAAGTAGCAGGGGGCATATGGGATACGCAGTATTTT. Protein: CSVEVAGGIWDTQYF.

In this sample, this clonotype turned up a few times. CDR3 sequence: CASSQAWAGGADTQYF. The DNA for the CDR3 is TGCGCCAGCAGCCAAGCCTGGGCGGGAGGGGCAGATACGCAGTATTTT. V usage is TRBV4-3 and J usage is TRBJ2-3, with 9 bases identical to TRBD2. The trim removed 1 base at V and 4 bases at J, leaving 6 bases unmatched. The germline V gene has CDR1 LGHNA and CDR2 YSLEER. The CDR3 runs 16 residues.

The gene calls are TRBV5-1 and TRBJ2-3; possible D gene TRBD2, 5 bases. V lost 9 bases, J lost 4 bases, and 18 bases lay in between. The CDR3 has 14 residues. Germline lookup yields CDR1 SGHRS and CDR2 YFSETQ. The CDR3 region is CATSERAGPDTQYF. In DNA form, the CDR3 reads TGCGCCACCTCAGAGAGGGCAGGACCAGATACGCAGTATTTT.

This clonotype was seen ten or more times. The chain joins TRBV21-1 to TRBJ2-5; TRBD1 is the table's D call and was not checked against the DNA. TRBV21-1 is termed a pseudogene. This CDR3 has 16 amino acids. DNA of the CDR3: TGTGCCAGCAGCAAAGAGATTGGGACAGCGCGAGAGACCCAGTACTTC. It is translated as CASSKEIGTARETQYF.

This chain links TRBV20-1 with TRBJ2-3, with D uncertain. Trimming removed 7 bases at V and 3 bases at J, with 8 bases between. CDR3 length: 11 amino acids. CDR1 is DFQATT and CDR2 is SNEGSKA in the germline V gene (reference sequence). CDR3 DNA: TGCAGTGGGGAAGGGACAGATACGCAGTATTTT. Its translation is CSGEGTDTQYF.

A few counts support this clonotype. J is TRBJ2-5 and V is TRBV20-1, with 11 bases that match TRBD2. The better agreement between TRBJ2-1 and the DNA end casts doubt on the J call. CDR1 is DFQATT and CDR2 is SNEGSKA in the germline V gene (reference sequence). The length of the CDR3 is 14 residues. CDR3 in amino acids: CSAPSSGGSDGQFF. DNA for the CDR3: TGCAGTGCTCCGTCTAGCGGGGGGTCGGATGGGCAGTTCTTC.

The V gene is TRBV20-1, the J gene TRBJ2-3, with D tentatively TRBD2 (7 bases). With 0 bases removed from V and 4 bases from J, the gap between germline ends came to 8 bases. Germline V lookup: CDR1 DFQATT, CDR2 SNEGSKA (reference sequence). The CDR3 extends over 13 amino acids. The CDR3 here is CSAREGGPDTQYF. In DNA form, the CDR3 reads TGCAGTGCTAGAGAGGGGGGGCCAGATACGCAGTATTTT.

This clonotype has just a few counts. The V and J genes are TRBV5-1 and TRBJ2-7, with 10 bases aligning to TRBD2. This CDR3 comprises 15 residues. With 5 bases clipped from V and 3 bases from J, the junction kept 8 bases outside the gene matches. The germline V gene has CDR1 SGHRS and CDR2 YFSETQ. The DNA of the CDR3 is TGCGCCAGCAGGAGAGGGACTAGCGAAATCTACGAGCAGTACTTC. Translating gives CASRRGTSEIYEQYF.

This chain connects TRBV20-1 to TRBJ2-3; 7 nucleotides match TRBD1. J lost 3 bases, V lost 6 bases, and 15 bases had no gene match. The length of the CDR3 is 16 residues. The germline V gene encodes CDR1 DFQATT and CDR2 SNEGSKA (reference sequence). CDR3 in amino acids: CSANNRGRSSTDTQYF. The DNA of the CDR3 is TGCAGTGCAAACAACAGGGGAAGGAGCTCAACAGATACGCAGTATTTT.

The chain has TRBV20-1 and TRBJ2-7, with 7 positions matching TRBD1. There are 12 residues in the CDR3. Looked up from germline, CDR1 is DFQATT and CDR2 is SNEGSKA (reference sequence). The V segment lost 1 base and the J segment 6 bases; nucleotides outside the gene matches: 3. The chain's CDR3 is CSARGQGVEQYF. In nucleotides, the CDR3 is TGCAGTGCTAGAGGGCAGGGGGTCGAGCAGTACTTC.

The rearrangement joins TRBV27 to TRBJ2-7; D is possibly TRBD2 (6 bases). The CDR3 sequence is 15 residues long. Germline V gives CDR1 MNHEY, CDR2 SMNVEV (reference sequence). Trimming removed 8 bases at V and 4 bases at J, with 21 bases between. In DNA, the CDR3 is TGTGCCAGCCAGGGAGTGGCGGGGACGAAGTACGAGCAGTACTTC. Its protein product is CASQGVAGTKYEQYF.

V gene TRBV12-3 or TRBV12-4 combines with J gene TRBJ2-7, with D tentatively TRBD2 (6 bases). There are 13 residues in the CDR3. Trimming removed 5 bases from V and 3 bases from J, with 11 bases in between. CDR3: CASSRGNFYEQYF. CDR3 nucleotides: TGTGCCAGCAGTCGCGGGAACTTCTACGAGCAGTACTTC.

This clonotype turned up a few times. The rearrangement uses TRBV7-2 and TRBJ2-7; D might be TRBD1 (6 bases). The V gene's germline CDR1 is SGHTA and CDR2 FQGNSA. V was shortened by 5 bases and J by 2 bases, with 13 bases between the two germline ends. This CDR3 region has 14 residues. The CDR3 region is CASSPSSGAYEQYF. CDR3 sequence (DNA): TGTGCCAGCAGCCCATCCTCAGGGGCCTACGAGCAGTACTTC.

The rearrangement uses TRBV20-1 and TRBJ2-3; 11 nucleotides align to TRBD2. Germline V gene sequence: CDR1 DFQATT, CDR2 SNEGSKA (reference sequence). This CDR3 contains 16 residues. With 1 base clipped from V and 4 bases from J, the junction kept 7 bases outside the gene matches. The CDR3 protein is CSARATSGSFPDTQYF. Here the CDR3 DNA reads TGCAGTGCTAGAGCCACTAGCGGGAGTTTCCCAGATACGCAGTATTTT.

The table lists this clonotype with a few counts. This chain connects TRBV7-2 to TRBJ2-5, with D unclear. Germline CDR1 reads SGHTA; CDR2 reads FQGNSA. The V end lost 2 bases, the J end lost 5 bases, and 12 bases lay between the germline ends. This CDR3 contains 14 residues. In DNA, the CDR3 is TGTGCCAGCAGCTTATATCTGGGCGGTGAGACCCAGTACTTC. This gives the protein CASSLYLGGETQYF.

This clonotype came up many times. The chain combines TRBV7-2 with TRBJ2-2, with D tentatively TRBD1 or TRBD2 (5 bases each). CDR3 length: 15 residues. Trimming took off 5 bases at V and 7 bases at J, with 17 bases between the two ends. The V gene's germline CDR1 is SGHTA and CDR2 FQGNSA. CDR3 residues: CASSDRDRVFGELFF. Here the CDR3 DNA reads TGTGCCAGCAGCGACCGGGACCGGGTATTCGGGGAGCTGTTTTTT. The full variable domain, completed using reference TRBV7-2 and TRBJ2-2, is GAGVSQSPSNKVTEKGKDVELRCDPISGHTALYWYRQSLGQGLEFLIYFQGNSAPDKSGLPSDRFSAERTGGSVSTLTIQRTQQEDSAVYLCASSDRDRVFGELFFGEGSRLTVL.